The table lists the clone carrying this T cell receptor (beta chain) with a few counts. The record originates from a study of cytomegalovirus exposure and HLA in healthy donors. PCR used 60 Vbeta primers and 13 Jbeta primers. This table comes from immunoSEQ multiplex PCR, and its TCRdb copy is limited to in-frame clones, with some not included. The table records about 120,000 clones, over 8.5% of them present only once. The CDR3 is 16 amino acids. Looked up from germline, CDR1 is WNHNN and CDR2 is SYGVQD (reference sequence). The ends were cut back, 9 bases at V and 0 bases at J, with 18 bases in the middle.

The sequence derives from a woman between 40 and 50 years old in good health and CMV-seropositive. The genes are TRBV10-1 and TRBJ2-1; D gene uncertain. Material: PBMCs. CDR3 DNA sequence: TGCGCCAGAAGCGCCCTCCCCTCGAGCTCCTACAATGAGCAGTTCTTC. This encodes CARSALPSSSYNEQFF.